Listed below are T cell receptor beta chains from one sample, sequenced in a study of cytomegalovirus exposure and HLA in healthy donors. Sequencing was performed with immunoSEQ multiplex PCR; in TCRdb, only in-frame clones are kept and a portion is missing. The sample has about 140,000 clones; roughly 88% are singletons. Source material: PBMCs. These receptors all stem from a woman between 18 and 29 years old in good health and CMV-seropositive. The CDR3 runs from the conserved cysteine through the conserved F or W. A D gene is named only where the DNA matches it firmly. Size values are once, few and many counts, or a class for expanded clones, and some rows have none.

NA,TRBV5-8,TRBJ1-5,TRBD1,CASSLGTGGNQPQHF,TGTGCCAGCAGCTTAGGGACAGGGGGCAATCAGCCCCAGCATTTT
NA,TRBV4-3,TRBJ1-6,NA,CASSREGGENSPLHF,TGCGCCAGCAGCCGAGAGGGCGGGGAGAATTCACCCCTCCACTTT
NA,TRBV18,TRBJ2-1,TRBD2,CASSAFILAGVNEQFF,TGTGCCAGCTCAGCCTTTATACTAGCGGGAGTTAATGAGCAGTTCTTC
NA,TRBV5-3,TRBJ2-7,NA,CARSSPTGQGDYEQYF,TGTGCCAGAAGCTCCCCGACAGGCCAAGGGGATTACGAGCAGTACTTC
NA,TRBV5-1,TRBJ2-7,NA,CASSYRTGNPTYEQYF,TGCGCCAGCAGCTACCGAACAGGGAACCCAACCTACGAGCAGTACTTC
NA,TRBV11-2,TRBJ2-7,TRBD2,CASSLEGLAGGQAPYEQYF,TGTGCCAGCAGCTTAGAGGGACTAGCGGGGGGGCAGGCCCCCTACGAGCAGTACTTC
once,TRBV5-1,TRBJ1-4,TRBD1,CASSPGTGIYEKLFF,TGCGCCAGCAGCCCTGGGACAGGGATATACGAAAAACTGTTTTTT
NA,TRBV25-1,TRBJ2-5,TRBD2,CASSGPGGAQYF,TGTGCCAGCAGTGGTCCGGGGGGAGCCCAGTACTTC
NA,TRBV14,TRBJ1-5,NA,CASSQDSRTNQPQHF,TGTGCCAGCAGCCAAGATAGCAGAACTAATCAGCCCCAGCATTTT
NA,TRBV18,TRBJ1-4,NA,CASSPQRSDEKLFF,TGTGCCAGCTCACCACAGAGGAGCGATGAAAAACTGTTTTTT
NA,TRBV28,TRBJ1-2,NA,CASISQGGHYGYTF,TGTGCCAGCATTTCTCAAGGAGGACACTATGGCTACACCTTC